This TCR beta chain was recorded in a study of shared clonotypes between healthy human individuals. The CDR3 runs to 15 residues. Germline assignment: CDR1 ENHRY and CDR2 SYGVKD. With 6 bases clipped from V and 5 bases from J, the junction kept 9 bases outside the gene matches. Sorted-subset replicate PCR reactions contained roughly 190 ng DNA, corresponding to 29,000 or so T cell genomes. Measured with immunoSEQ multiplex PCR; TCRdb has only the in-frame clones, and not every one. The table includes over a million clones, around 78% detected once. The origin of this receptor is a man between 18 and 29 years old in good health. Some clones in this sample may be carry-over from other donors' samples. The chain combines TRBV10-3 with TRBJ2-1; TRBD1 matches at 8 bases. Sequences were obtained from memory CD4+ T cells from PBMCs. Subset in this sample: CD45RA-negative fraction. The DNA for the CDR3 is TGTGCCATCAGAAGTACAGGGGGGATGCACAATGAGCAGTTCTTC. Translation gives CAIRSTGGMHNEQFF.